This paragraph reports one TCR beta chain. The data stem from a study of blood T cells in healthy people across ages. The V segment lost 3 bases and the J segment 8 bases; nucleotides outside the gene matches: 7. Germline CDR1 and CDR2: MNHEY and SMNVEV (reference sequence). This CDR3 region has 14 residues. The second PCR ran about 6 to 12 cycles with a sample-barcoded 5' primer and J-beta primers. Each CDR3 protein gets one entry after TCRdb re-called the 5' RACE reads with MiXCR. The table includes about 730,000 distinct CDR3 sequences, roughly 44% detected once. Researchers collected 9 to 10 milliliters of peripheral blood from every single donor.

This chain connects TRBV27 to TRBJ2-1; 7 bases are shared with TRBD1. This TCR was sampled from a woman aged 60-70 years in good health. Sequencing used blood. Written as DNA, the CDR3 is TGTGCCAGCAGTTTTTACGGGGACAGTGATGAGCAGTTCTTC. Protein product: CASSFYGDSDEQFF.